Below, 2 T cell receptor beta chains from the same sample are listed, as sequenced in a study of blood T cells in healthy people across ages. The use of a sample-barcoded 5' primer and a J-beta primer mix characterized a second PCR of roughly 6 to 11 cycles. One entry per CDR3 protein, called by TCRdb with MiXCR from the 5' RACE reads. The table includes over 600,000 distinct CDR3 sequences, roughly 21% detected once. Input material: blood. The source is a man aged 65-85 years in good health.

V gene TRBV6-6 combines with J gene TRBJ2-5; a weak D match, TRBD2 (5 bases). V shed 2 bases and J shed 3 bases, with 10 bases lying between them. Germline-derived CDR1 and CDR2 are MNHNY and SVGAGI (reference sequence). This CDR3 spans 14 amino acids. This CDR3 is CASSYPEREETQYF. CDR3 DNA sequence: TGTGCCAGCAGTTACCCAGAGAGGGAAGAGACCCAGTACTTC.

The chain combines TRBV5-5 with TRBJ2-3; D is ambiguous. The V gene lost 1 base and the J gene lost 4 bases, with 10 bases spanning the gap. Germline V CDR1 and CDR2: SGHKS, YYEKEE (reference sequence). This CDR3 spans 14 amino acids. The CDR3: CASSLSAQADTQYF. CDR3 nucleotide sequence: TGTGCCAGCAGCTTGTCGGCCCAAGCAGATACGCAGTATTTT.